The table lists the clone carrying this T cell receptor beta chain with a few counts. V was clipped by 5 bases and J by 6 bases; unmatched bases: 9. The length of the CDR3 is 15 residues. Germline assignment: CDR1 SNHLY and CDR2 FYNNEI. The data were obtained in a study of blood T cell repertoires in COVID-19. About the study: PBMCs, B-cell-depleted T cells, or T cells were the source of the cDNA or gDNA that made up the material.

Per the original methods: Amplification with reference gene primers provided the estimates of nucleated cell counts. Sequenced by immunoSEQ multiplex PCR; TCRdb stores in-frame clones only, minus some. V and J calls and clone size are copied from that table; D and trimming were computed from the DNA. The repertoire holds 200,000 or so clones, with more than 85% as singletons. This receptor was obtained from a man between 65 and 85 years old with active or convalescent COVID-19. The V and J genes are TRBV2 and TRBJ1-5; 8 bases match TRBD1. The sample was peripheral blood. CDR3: CASSNGQGVFQPQHF. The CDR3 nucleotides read TGTGCCAGCAGTAATGGACAGGGAGTCTTTCAGCCCCAGCATTTT.